This T cell receptor (beta chain) was recorded in a study of shared clonotypes between healthy human individuals. Study-wide results and limits: Sampling involved blood alone; tissue repertoires likely differ.

To note about this clone: Its antigen is unknown.

The CDR3 length is 16 residues. The V gene end was trimmed by 2 bases and the J gene end by 2 bases; junction bases not matched to a gene: 5. The germline V gene encodes CDR1 MNHEY and CDR2 SVGAGI. At a deep level, the assay was run. Evenly divided among several immunoSEQ plates was the genomic DNA of each subset. The protocol was immunoSEQ multiplex PCR, while the TCRdb copy is restricted to in-frame clones and leaves out a portion. The data contain about 2.4 million clones, around 90% of them singletons. This TCR was recovered from a man between 18 and 35 years old in good health. Sequenced sample: naive CD4+ T cells sorted from blood. Subset noted: CD45RA+ positively selected. This chain connects TRBV6-5 to TRBJ2-3, with 9 bases matching TRBD1. CDR3 residues: CASSYRGQGHTDTQYF. Written as DNA, the CDR3 is TGTGCCAGCAGTTACAGGGGACAGGGACACACAGATACGCAGTATTTT.